Below are 15 T cell receptor beta chains sequenced from a single sample in a study of control samples from healthy donors and cancer patients. Clones were read by immunoSEQ multiplex PCR, and TCRdb kept only the in-frame ones, dropping some. The table lists more than 120,000 clones, 80% to 95% of them singletons. Input material: blood. These receptors were obtained from a man aged 25-45 years in good health.

This chain links TRBV10-1 with TRBJ1-1, with D maybe TRBD1 (6 bases). Germline V gives CDR1 WNHNN, CDR2 SYGVQD (reference sequence). Between the trimmed V and J ends, which lost 3 bases and 8 bases, there was a span of 13 bases. The CDR3 covers 13 residues. The CDR3: CASSDYTGTEAFF. The CDR3 coding sequence is TGCGCCAGCAGTGACTATACCGGGACAGAAGCTTTCTTT.

The rearrangement uses TRBV5-3 and TRBJ2-1; the D gene is possibly TRBD1 (5 bases). TRBV5-3 is an ORF; its function is uncertain. V was trimmed by 3 bases and J by 7 bases, leaving 8 bases between them. The CDR3 sequence is 12 residues long. The DNA for the CDR3 is TGTGCCAGAAGCTCGACAGAGAATGAGCAGTTCTTC. It translates to CARSSTENEQFF.

The chain links TRBV7-2 to TRBJ1-4; maybe TRBD1 (5 bases). V lost 5 bases to trimming and J lost 2 bases, with 12 bases between them. CDR1 is SGHTA and CDR2 is FQGNSA in the germline V gene. The CDR3 length is 15 residues. The CDR3 sequence: CASSAGGGTNEKLFF. The CDR3 region has the DNA TGTGCCAGCAGCGCGGGGGGTGGGACTAATGAAAAACTGTTTTTT.

The rearrangement joins TRBV2 to TRBJ2-7; 8 bases are shared with TRBD2. This CDR3 comprises 15 residues. V was clipped by 0 bases and J by 6 bases; unmatched bases: 7. CDR1 is SNHLY and CDR2 is FYNNEI in the germline V gene. In DNA form, the CDR3 reads TGTGCCAGCAGTGAAGCCGTTGCGGGGGGCGCCGAGCAGTACTTC. It is translated as CASSEAVAGGAEQYF.

The V call is TRBV21-1, the J call TRBJ2-3. TRBV21-1 is assigned pseudogene status. The CDR3 spans 16 residues. As DNA, the CDR3 is TGTGCCAGCAGCAATGAAGAGGACCACTTCACAGATACGCAGTATTTT. It yields the protein CASSNEEDHFTDTQYF.

J is TRBJ2-7 and V is TRBV5-4, with D maybe TRBD1 (5 bases). V shed 1 base and J shed 4 bases, with 9 bases lying between them. This CDR3 is built from 13 residues. Germline loops: CDR1 SGHNT, CDR2 YYREEE (reference sequence). The CDR3 sequence is CASSLRGRYEQYF. The CDR3 coding sequence is TGTGCCAGCAGCTTGAGGGGCAGGTACGAGCAGTACTTC.

The table lists this clone with a few counts. V is TRBV14 and J is TRBJ1-6; a possible D gene is TRBD1 (5 bases). Trimming took off 4 bases at V and 9 bases at J, with 10 bases between the two ends. CDR3 length: 13 residues. Germline CDR1 is SGHDN and CDR2 is FVKESK. The CDR3 DNA sequence: TGTGCCAGCAGCCGAGGGGTTGGTTCACCCCTCCACTTT. It codes for CASSRGVGSPLHF. Supplemented by reference TRBV14 and TRBJ1-6, the full variable domain reads EAGVTQFPSHSVIEKGQTVTLRCDPISGHDNLYWYRRVMGKEIKFLLHFVKESKQDESGMPNNRFLAERTGGTYSTLKVQPAELEDSGVYFCASSRGVGSPLHFGNGTRLTVT.

In this sample, this clone turned up a few times. The rearrangement joins TRBV7-9 to TRBJ1-3; possibly TRBD1 for D (5 bases). Per the germline V gene, CDR1 is SEHNR and CDR2 is FQNEAQ (reference sequence). The CDR3 covers 15 residues. V was cut by 5 bases and J by 0 bases, with 11 bases left in between. The CDR3 reads CASSLGATSGNTIYF. CDR3 coding DNA: TGTGCCAGCAGCCTCGGGGCGACCTCTGGAAACACCATATATTTT.

The V and J genes are TRBV2 and TRBJ1-5; D uncertain. Germline V gene data show CDR1 as SNHLY and CDR2 as FYNNEI. The CDR3 is 13 residues long. V gave up 4 bases and J gave up 4 bases, with 8 bases separating them. For the CDR3, the DNA is TGTGCCAGCAGTGTACAAATGAATCAGCCCCAGCATTTT. Translated, it gives CASSVQMNQPQHF.

V gene TRBV28 combines with J gene TRBJ2-7; TRBD1 matches at 11 bases. This CDR3 is built from 15 residues. V lost 6 bases and J lost 5; bases outside the gene matches: 9. From germline, CDR1 is MDHEN and CDR2 SYDVKM. CDR3 coding DNA: TGTGCCAGCAGGGAAATAGGACAGGGGGCCGACGAGCAGTACTTC. Its translation: CASREIGQGADEQYF.

V is TRBV28 and J is TRBJ2-5, with TRBD1 matching 9 bases. This CDR3 contains 16 residues. V was pared by 6 bases and J by 2 bases, with 10 bases of the junction left unmatched. Germline-derived CDR1 and CDR2 are MDHEN and SYDVKM. The CDR3 reads CASRSTGTGPQETQYF. The CDR3 DNA follows: TGTGCCAGCAGGTCAACCGGGACAGGGCCGCAAGAGACCCAGTACTTC.

This clone is medium-sized within its sample. This sample includes further DNA sequences coding for the same CDR3. The genes are TRBV7-8 and TRBJ2-3; no clear D. The germline V gene encodes CDR1 SGHVS and CDR2 FQNEAQ. This CDR3 is built from 15 residues. V lost 1 base, J lost 1 base, and 9 bases lay in between. The CDR3 sequence: CASSLGPAGTDTQYF. The CDR3 region has the DNA TGTGCCAGCAGCTTAGGGCCAGCCGGCACAGATACGCAGTATTTT. The whole variable domain, remainder taken from reference TRBV7-8 and TRBJ2-3, is GAGVSQSPRYKVAKRGQDVALRCDPISGHVSLFWYQQALGQGPEFLTYFQNEAQLDKSGLPSDRFFAERPEGSVSTLKIQRTQQEDSAVYLCASSLGPAGTDTQYFGPGTRLTVL.

The chain combines TRBV4-1 with TRBJ1-4; D is possibly TRBD1 (5 bases). The CDR3 totals 15 residues. Germline assignment: CDR1 MGHRA and CDR2 YSYEKL. The V gene lost 4 bases and the J gene lost 8 bases, with 17 bases spanning the gap. The CDR3, as DNA: TGCGCCAGCAGCCGCGGGGGAAATGATCGGGAAAAACTGTTTTTT. This encodes CASSRGGNDREKLFF.

This clone was recorded only once. The chain is built from TRBV30 and TRBJ1-2; TRBD1 aligns across 8 bases. Trimming at V came to 2 bases and at J to 1 base, leaving 6 bases not matched to a gene. The CDR3 has 15 residues. Germline values: CDR1 GTSNPN, CDR2 SVGIG (reference sequence). The CDR3 DNA follows: TGTGCCTGGAGTCTGGGGACAGGCATTAACTATGGCTACACCTTC. It codes for CAWSLGTGINYGYTF.

The chain uses TRBV9 and TRBJ1-2, with TRBD1 matching over 9 bases. Trimming cost V 1 base and J 7 bases; bases outside gene matches: 11. CDR3 length: 16 amino acids. The germline V gene encodes CDR1 SGDLS and CDR2 YYNGEE. For the CDR3, the DNA is TGTGCCAGCAGCGTACCGGGACAGGGAGTTATGGTTGGCTACACCTTC. It is translated as CASSVPGQGVMVGYTF.